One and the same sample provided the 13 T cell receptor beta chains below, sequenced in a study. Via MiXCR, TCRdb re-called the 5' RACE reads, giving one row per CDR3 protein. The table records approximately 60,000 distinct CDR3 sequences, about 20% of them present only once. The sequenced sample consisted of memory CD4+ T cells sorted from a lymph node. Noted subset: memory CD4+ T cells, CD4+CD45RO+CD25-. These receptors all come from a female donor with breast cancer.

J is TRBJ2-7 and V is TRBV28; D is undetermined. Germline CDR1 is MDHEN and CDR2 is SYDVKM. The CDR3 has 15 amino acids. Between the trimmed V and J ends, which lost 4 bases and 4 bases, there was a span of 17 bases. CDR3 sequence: CASSSPAETLYEQYF. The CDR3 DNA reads TGTGCCAGCAGTTCCCCGGCGGAGACACTTTACGAGCAGTACTTC. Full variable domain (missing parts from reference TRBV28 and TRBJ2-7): DVKVTQSSRYLVKRTGEKVFLECVQDMDHENMFWYRQDPGLGLRLIYFSYDVKMKEKGDIPEGYSVSREKKERFSLILESASTNQTSMYLCASSSPAETLYEQYFGPGTRLTVT.

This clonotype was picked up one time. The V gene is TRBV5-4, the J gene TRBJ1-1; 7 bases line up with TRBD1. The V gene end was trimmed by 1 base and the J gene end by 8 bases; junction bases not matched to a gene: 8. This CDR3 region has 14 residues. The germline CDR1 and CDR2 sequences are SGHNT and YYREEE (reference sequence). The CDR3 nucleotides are TGTGCCAGCAGCTTGAAAGGGGGCGGAGGGGAAGCTTTCTTT. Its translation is CASSLKGGGGEAFF.

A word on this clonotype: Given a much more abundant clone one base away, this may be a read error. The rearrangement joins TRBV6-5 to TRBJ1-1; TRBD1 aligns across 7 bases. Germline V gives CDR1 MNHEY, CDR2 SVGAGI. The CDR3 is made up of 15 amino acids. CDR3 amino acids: CASSYSTRQGTEACF. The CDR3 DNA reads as TGTGCCAGCAGTTACTCGACGAGACAGGGAACTGAAGCTTGCTTT.

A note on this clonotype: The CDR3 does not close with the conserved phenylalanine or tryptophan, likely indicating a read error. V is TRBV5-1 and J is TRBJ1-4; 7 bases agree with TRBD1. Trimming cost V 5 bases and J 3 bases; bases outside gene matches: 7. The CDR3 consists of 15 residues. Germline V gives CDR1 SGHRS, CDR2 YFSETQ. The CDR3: CASSRQGGPNEKLFL. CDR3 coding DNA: TGCGCCAGCAGTCGCCAAGGGGGCCCTAATGAAAAACTGTTTTTA.

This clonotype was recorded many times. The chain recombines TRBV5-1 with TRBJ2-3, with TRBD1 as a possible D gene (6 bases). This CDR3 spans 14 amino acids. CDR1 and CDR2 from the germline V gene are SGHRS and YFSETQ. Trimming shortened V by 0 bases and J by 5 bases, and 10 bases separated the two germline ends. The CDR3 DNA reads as TGCGCCAGCAGCTTGGGACAGGTGGGAGATACGCAGTATTTT. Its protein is CASSLGQVGDTQYF.

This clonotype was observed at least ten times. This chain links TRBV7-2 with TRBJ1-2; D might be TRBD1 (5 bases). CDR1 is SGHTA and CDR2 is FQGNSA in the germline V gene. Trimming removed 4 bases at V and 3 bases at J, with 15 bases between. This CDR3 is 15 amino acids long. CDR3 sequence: CASSSFLGGDYGYTF. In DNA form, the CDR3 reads TGTGCCAGCAGCTCCTTCTTAGGAGGGGACTATGGCTACACCTTC.

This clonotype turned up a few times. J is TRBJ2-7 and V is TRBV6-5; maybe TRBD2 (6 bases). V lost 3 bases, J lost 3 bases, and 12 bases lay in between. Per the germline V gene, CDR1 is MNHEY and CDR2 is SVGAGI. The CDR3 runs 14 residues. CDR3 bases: TGTGCCAGCAGTTATCGGACCGGGGGCTACGAGCAGTACTTC. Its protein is CASSYRTGGYEQYF.

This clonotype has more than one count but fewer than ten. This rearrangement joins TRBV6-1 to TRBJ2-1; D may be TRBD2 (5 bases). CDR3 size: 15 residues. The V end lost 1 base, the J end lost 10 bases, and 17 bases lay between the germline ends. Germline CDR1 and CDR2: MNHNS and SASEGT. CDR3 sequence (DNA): TGTGCCAGCAGTGAAGGGATACTAGGATACGGGGAGCAGTTCTTC. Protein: CASSEGILGYGEQFF.

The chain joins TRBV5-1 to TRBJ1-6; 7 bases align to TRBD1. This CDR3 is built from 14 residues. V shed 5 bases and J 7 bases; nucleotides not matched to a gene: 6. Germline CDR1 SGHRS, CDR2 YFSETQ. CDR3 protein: CASRRTGVNSPLHF. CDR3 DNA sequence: TGCGCCAGCAGACGGACAGGAGTCAATTCACCCCTCCACTTT. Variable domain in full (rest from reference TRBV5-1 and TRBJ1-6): KAGVTQTPRYLIKTRGQQVTLSCSPISGHRSVSWYQQTPGQGLQFLFEYFSETQRNKGNFPGRFSGRQFSNSRSEMNVSTLELGDSALYLCASRRTGVNSPLHFGNGTRLTVT.

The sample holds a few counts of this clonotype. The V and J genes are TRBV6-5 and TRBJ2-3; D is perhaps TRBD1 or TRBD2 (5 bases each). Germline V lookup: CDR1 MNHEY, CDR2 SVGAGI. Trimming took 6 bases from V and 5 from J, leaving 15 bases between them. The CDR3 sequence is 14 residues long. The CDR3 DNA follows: TGTGCCAGCAGACCGGGACGGATACTAGATACGCAGTATTTT. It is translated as CASRPGRILDTQYF.

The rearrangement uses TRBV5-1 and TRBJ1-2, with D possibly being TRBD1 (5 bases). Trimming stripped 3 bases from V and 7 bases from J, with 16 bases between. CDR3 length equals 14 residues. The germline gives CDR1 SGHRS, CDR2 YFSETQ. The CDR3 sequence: CASSSDATGAGYTF. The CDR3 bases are TGCGCCAGCAGCTCCGATGCCACAGGAGCTGGCTACACCTTC.

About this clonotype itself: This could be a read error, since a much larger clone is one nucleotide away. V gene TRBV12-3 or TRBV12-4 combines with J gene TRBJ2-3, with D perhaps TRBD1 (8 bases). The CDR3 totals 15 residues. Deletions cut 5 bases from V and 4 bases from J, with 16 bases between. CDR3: CASSVRTGRADTQYF. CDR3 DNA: TGTGCCAGCAGTGTACGGACAGGGAGGGCAGATACGCAGTATTTT.

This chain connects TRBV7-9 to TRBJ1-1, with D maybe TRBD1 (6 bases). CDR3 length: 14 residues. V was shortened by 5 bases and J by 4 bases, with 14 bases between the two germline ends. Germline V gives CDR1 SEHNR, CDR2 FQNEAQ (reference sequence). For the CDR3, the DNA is TGTGCCAGCAGCCCGAGACAGGACCTCACTGAAGCTTTCTTT. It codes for CASSPRQDLTEAFF.